The rows below give T cell receptor beta chains drawn from one sample of a study of blood T cell repertoires in COVID-19. The protocol was immunoSEQ multiplex PCR, while the TCRdb copy is restricted to in-frame clones and leaves out a portion. This table holds 270,000 or so clones, roughly 86% found once. Sample: peripheral blood. All receptors derive from a woman aged 30 to 39 with COVID-19, enrolled during active disease. Each CDR3 is given with its conserved first and last residue. D genes are given only for firm matches. Clone size is given for some rows only: seen once, a few or many times, or a class if the clone is expanded.

d_gene: TRBD2
j_gene: TRBJ2-5
len: 19
abundance: -
v_gene: TRBV6-6
CDR3aa: CASSPWGVAGEKYQETQYF
CDR3nt: TGTGCCAGCAGTCCCTGGGGGGTAGCGGGGGAGAAGTACCAAGAGACCCAGTACTTC

d_gene: -
j_gene: TRBJ2-5
len: 13
abundance: -
v_gene: TRBV18
CDR3aa: CASSPRQEETQYF
CDR3nt: TGTGCCAGCTCACCCAGACAGGAAGAGACCCAGTACTTC

d_gene: -
j_gene: TRBJ1-1
len: 14
abundance: -
v_gene: TRBV2
CDR3aa: CSSSSDTLNTEAFF
CDR3nt: TGTTCCAGCAGTTCTGACACTTTAAACACTGAAGCTTTCTTT

d_gene: TRBD1
j_gene: TRBJ1-1
len: 13
abundance: -
v_gene: TRBV5-6
CDR3aa: CASSHRGNTEAFF
CDR3nt: TGTGCCAGCAGCCACAGGGGAAACACTGAAGCTTTCTTT

d_gene: -
j_gene: TRBJ1-4
len: 15
abundance: -
v_gene: TRBV15
CDR3aa: CATSRKPWSGEKLFF
CDR3nt: TGTGCCACCAGCAGAAAACCCTGGAGCGGGGAAAAACTGTTTTTT

d_gene: -
j_gene: TRBJ2-1
len: 16
abundance: few
v_gene: TRBV6-5
CDR3aa: CASSYYRAGPYNEQFF
CDR3nt: TGTGCCAGCAGTTATTATCGTGCGGGGCCCTACAATGAGCAGTTCTTC

d_gene: -
j_gene: TRBJ2-2
len: 13
abundance: once
v_gene: TRBV2
CDR3aa: CASSGGGAGELFF
CDR3nt: TGTGCCAGCAGTGGGGGAGGAGCCGGGGAGCTGTTTTTT

d_gene: -
j_gene: TRBJ1-2
len: 15
abundance: -
v_gene: TRBV19
CDR3aa: CASSTTLGGDYGYTF
CDR3nt: TGTGCCAGTAGTACGACCTTGGGGGGAGACTATGGCTACACCTTC

d_gene: TRBD1
j_gene: TRBJ1-2
len: 15
abundance: -
v_gene: TRBV2
CDR3aa: CASSRRQGSTYGYTF
CDR3nt: TGTGCCAGCAGTCGAAGACAGGGGAGTACCTATGGCTACACCTTC

d_gene: -
j_gene: TRBJ1-1
len: 13
abundance: once
v_gene: TRBV14
CDR3aa: CASSQWPYTEAFF
CDR3nt: TGTGCCAGCAGCCAGTGGCCCTACACTGAAGCTTTCTTT

d_gene: TRBD1
j_gene: TRBJ1-2
len: 15
abundance: few
v_gene: TRBV6-5
CDR3aa: CASSPRQGALAGYTF
CDR3nt: TGTGCCAGCAGTCCCCGACAGGGGGCCCTGGCGGGCTACACCTTC

d_gene: -
j_gene: TRBJ1-2
len: 15
abundance: once
v_gene: TRBV5-1
CDR3aa: CASSLSSLGGDGYTF
CDR3nt: TGCGCCAGCAGCTTATCCAGCTTAGGCGGTGATGGCTACACCTTC

d_gene: -
j_gene: TRBJ1-1
len: 14
abundance: once
v_gene: TRBV6-5
CDR3aa: CASSFAGMNTEAFF
CDR3nt: TGTGCCAGCAGTTTCGCAGGCATGAACACTGAAGCTTTCTTT

d_gene: -
j_gene: TRBJ1-5
len: 13
abundance: -
v_gene: TRBV19
CDR3aa: CASSEGGWQPQHF
CDR3nt: TGTGCCAGTAGCGAGGGCGGTTGGCAGCCCCAGCATTTT

d_gene: TRBD2
j_gene: TRBJ2-3
len: 17
abundance: once
v_gene: TRBV4-1
CDR3aa: CASSHGLAGMTTDTQYF
CDR3nt: TGCGCCAGCAGCCATGGACTAGCGGGAATGACTACAGATACGCAGTATTTT

d_gene: TRBD2
j_gene: TRBJ2-1
len: 12
abundance: -
v_gene: TRBV29-1
CDR3aa: CSGGGAYNEQFF
CDR3nt: TGCAGCGGCGGGGGGGCCTACAATGAGCAGTTCTTC

d_gene: -
j_gene: TRBJ1-1
len: 16
abundance: -
v_gene: TRBV6-5
CDR3aa: CASSYSMARGFTEAFF
CDR3nt: TGTGCCAGCAGTTACTCGATGGCTCGGGGTTTCACTGAAGCTTTCTTT

d_gene: TRBD2
j_gene: TRBJ2-3
len: 16
abundance: few
v_gene: TRBV4-2
CDR3aa: CASSQVVGTSGGTQYF
CDR3nt: TGTGCCAGCAGCCAAGTCGTCGGGACTAGCGGGGGAACGCAGTATTTT

d_gene: -
j_gene: TRBJ2-7
len: 14
abundance: -
v_gene: TRBV19
CDR3aa: CASSIGGPGNEQYF
CDR3nt: TGTGCCAGTAGTATCGGGGGGCCGGGGAACGAGCAGTACTTC

d_gene: TRBD2
j_gene: TRBJ2-5
len: 16
abundance: -
v_gene: TRBV3-1/TRBV3-2
CDR3aa: CASSHATSGTQETQYF
CDR3nt: TGTGCCAGCAGCCACGCGACTAGCGGAACGCAAGAGACCCAGTACTTC

d_gene: TRBD2
j_gene: TRBJ2-1
len: 16
abundance: -
v_gene: TRBV3-1/TRBV3-2
CDR3aa: CASKRVGGSSYNEQFF
CDR3nt: TGTGCCAGCAAAAGGGTGGGGGGGAGCTCCTACAATGAGCAGTTCTTC

d_gene: -
j_gene: TRBJ1-3
len: 15
abundance: -
v_gene: TRBV13
CDR3aa: CASSFTAETGNTIYF
CDR3nt: TGTGCCAGCAGCTTTACGGCGGAGACTGGAAACACCATATATTTT

d_gene: -
j_gene: TRBJ1-6
len: 14
abundance: -
v_gene: TRBV21-1
CDR3aa: CASRTGPGDSPLHF
CDR3nt: TGTGCCAGCAGAACCGGACCGGGGGATTCACCCCTCCACTTT

d_gene: TRBD1
j_gene: TRBJ1-2
len: 14
abundance: -
v_gene: TRBV9
CDR3aa: CASSVGTAPYGYTF
CDR3nt: TGTGCCAGCAGCGTTGGGACAGCCCCGTATGGCTACACCTTC

d_gene: -
j_gene: TRBJ1-5
len: 14
abundance: -
v_gene: TRBV2
CDR3aa: CASSGMRDHQPQHF
CDR3nt: TGTGCCAGCAGTGGGATGAGGGATCACCAGCCCCAGCATTTT

d_gene: -
j_gene: TRBJ1-5
len: 14
abundance: -
v_gene: TRBV21-1
CDR3aa: CASSFVPGNQPQHF
CDR3nt: TGTGCCAGCAGTTTTGTACCGGGGAATCAGCCCCAGCATTTT

d_gene: TRBD1
j_gene: TRBJ2-7
len: 14
abundance: few
v_gene: TRBV2
CDR3aa: CASSLTGVEYEQYF
CDR3nt: TGTGCCAGCAGCCTGACAGGGGTGGAGTACGAGCAGTACTTC

d_gene: -
j_gene: TRBJ1-3
len: 15
abundance: few
v_gene: TRBV28
CDR3aa: CASSALHNSGNTIYF
CDR3nt: TGTGCCAGCAGTGCCTTACACAACTCTGGAAACACCATATATTTT

d_gene: TRBD2
j_gene: TRBJ2-3
len: 15
abundance: -
v_gene: TRBV13
CDR3aa: CASSGSGGDTDTQYF
CDR3nt: TGTGCCAGCAGCGGCAGCGGGGGGGACACAGATACGCAGTATTTT

d_gene: TRBD1
j_gene: TRBJ1-1
len: 16
abundance: -
v_gene: TRBV28
CDR3aa: CASSPSGTGMNTEAFF
CDR3nt: TGTGCCAGCAGTCCCTCGGGGACAGGGATGAACACTGAAGCTTTCTTT

d_gene: TRBD1
j_gene: TRBJ1-2
len: 13
abundance: -
v_gene: TRBV2
CDR3aa: CASRPTGLGGYTF
CDR3nt: TGTGCCAGCAGGCCGACAGGGTTGGGCGGCTACACCTTC

d_gene: -
j_gene: TRBJ1-1
len: 13
abundance: -
v_gene: TRBV7-8
CDR3aa: CASSFAGNTEAFF
CDR3nt: TGTGCCAGCAGCTTTGCGGGAAACACTGAAGCTTTCTTT

d_gene: -
j_gene: TRBJ1-5
len: 15
abundance: -
v_gene: TRBV19
CDR3aa: CASSIVSGDRQPQHF
CDR3nt: TGTGCCAGTAGTATAGTGTCGGGGGATCGGCAGCCCCAGCATTTT

d_gene: -
j_gene: TRBJ1-1
len: 12
abundance: once
v_gene: TRBV9
CDR3aa: CASSVSQGEAFF
CDR3nt: TGTGCCAGCAGCGTTTCACAGGGCGAGGCTTTCTTT

d_gene: -
j_gene: TRBJ1-2
len: 14
abundance: -
v_gene: TRBV6-1
CDR3aa: CASSDQGPDYGYTF
CDR3nt: TGTGCCAGCAGTGACCAGGGGCCGGATTATGGCTACACCTTC

d_gene: TRBD1
j_gene: TRBJ1-1
len: 15
abundance: -
v_gene: TRBV5-6
CDR3aa: CASSPAGQGNTEAFF
CDR3nt: TGTGCCAGCAGCCCCGCGGGACAGGGGAACACTGAAGCTTTCTTT